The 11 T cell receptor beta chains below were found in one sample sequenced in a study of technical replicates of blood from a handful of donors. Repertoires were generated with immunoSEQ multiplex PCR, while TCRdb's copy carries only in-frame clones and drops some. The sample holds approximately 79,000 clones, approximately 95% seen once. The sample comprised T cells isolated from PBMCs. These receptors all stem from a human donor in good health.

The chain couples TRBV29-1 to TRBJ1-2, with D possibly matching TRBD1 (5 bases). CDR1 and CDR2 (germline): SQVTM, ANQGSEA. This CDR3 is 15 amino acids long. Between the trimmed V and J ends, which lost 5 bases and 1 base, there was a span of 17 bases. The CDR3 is CSVLGGVDLNYGYTF. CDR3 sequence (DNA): TGCAGCGTTCTTGGGGGGGTAGACCTTAACTATGGCTACACCTTC.

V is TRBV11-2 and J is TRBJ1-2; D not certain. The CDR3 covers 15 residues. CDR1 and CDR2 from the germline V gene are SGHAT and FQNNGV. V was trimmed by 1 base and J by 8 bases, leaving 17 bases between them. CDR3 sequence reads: CASSLVRTPMGGYTF. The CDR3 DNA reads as TGTGCCAGCAGCTTAGTTCGGACTCCGATGGGGGGCTACACCTTC. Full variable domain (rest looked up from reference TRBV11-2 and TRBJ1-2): EAGVAQSPRYKIIEKRQSVAFWCNPISGHATLYWYQQILGQGPKLLIQFQNNGVVDDSQLPKDRFSAERLKGVDSTLKIQPAKLEDSAVYLCASSLVRTPMGGYTFGSGTRLTVV.

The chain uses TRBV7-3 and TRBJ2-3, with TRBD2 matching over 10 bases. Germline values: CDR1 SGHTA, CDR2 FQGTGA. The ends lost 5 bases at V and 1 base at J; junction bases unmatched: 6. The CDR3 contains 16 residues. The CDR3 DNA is TGTGCCAGCAGCGCAACGCTAGCGGGGGGCACAGATACGCAGTATTTT. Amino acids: CASSATLAGGTDTQYF.

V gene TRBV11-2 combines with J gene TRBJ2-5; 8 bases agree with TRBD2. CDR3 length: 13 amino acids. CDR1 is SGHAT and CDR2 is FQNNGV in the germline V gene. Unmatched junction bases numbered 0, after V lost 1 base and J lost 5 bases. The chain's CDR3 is CASSLGLAETQYF. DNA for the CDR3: TGTGCCAGCAGCTTAGGACTAGCGGAGACCCAGTACTTC.

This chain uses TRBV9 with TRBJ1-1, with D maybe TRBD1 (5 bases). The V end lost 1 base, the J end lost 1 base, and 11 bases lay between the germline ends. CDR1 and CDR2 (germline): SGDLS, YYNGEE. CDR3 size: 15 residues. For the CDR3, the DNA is TGTGCCAGCAGCGTATCGGGAGGGACGAACACTGAAGCTTTCTTT. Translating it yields CASSVSGGTNTEAFF.

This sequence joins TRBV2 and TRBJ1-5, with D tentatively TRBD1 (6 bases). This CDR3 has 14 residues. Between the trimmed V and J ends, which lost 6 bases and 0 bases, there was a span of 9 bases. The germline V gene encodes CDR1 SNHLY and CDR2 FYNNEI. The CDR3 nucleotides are TGTGCCAGCAGGACAGGTGATAGCAATCAGCCCCAGCATTTT. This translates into CASRTGDSNQPQHF.

CDR3 protein: CSVGTASNYGYTF. The CDR3 coding sequence is TGCAGCGTGGGGACAGCCTCTAACTATGGCTACACCTTC. The chain couples TRBV29-1 to TRBJ1-2; 7 bases are shared with TRBD1. V dropped 6 bases and J dropped 0; count of bases not matched to a gene: 4. Germline lookup yields CDR1 SQVTM and CDR2 ANQGSEA. The CDR3 runs to 13 residues.

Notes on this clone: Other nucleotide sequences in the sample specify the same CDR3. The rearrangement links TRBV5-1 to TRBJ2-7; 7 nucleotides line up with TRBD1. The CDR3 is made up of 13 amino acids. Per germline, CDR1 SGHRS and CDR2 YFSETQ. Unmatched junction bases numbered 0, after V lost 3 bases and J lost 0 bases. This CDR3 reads CASSWTGSYEQYF. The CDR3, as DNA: TGCGCCAGCAGCTGGACAGGCTCCTACGAGCAGTACTTC.

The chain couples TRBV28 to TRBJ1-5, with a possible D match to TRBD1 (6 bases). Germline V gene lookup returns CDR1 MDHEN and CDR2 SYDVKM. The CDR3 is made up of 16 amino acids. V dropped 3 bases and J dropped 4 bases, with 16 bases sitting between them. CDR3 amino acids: CASSLVTGLGNQPQHF. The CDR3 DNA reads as TGTGCCAGCAGTTTGGTCACAGGGCTGGGAAATCAGCCCCAGCATTTT.

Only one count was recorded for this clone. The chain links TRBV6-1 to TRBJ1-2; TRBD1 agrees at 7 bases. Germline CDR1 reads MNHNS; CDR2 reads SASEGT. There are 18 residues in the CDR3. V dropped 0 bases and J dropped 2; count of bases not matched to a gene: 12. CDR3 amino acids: CASSEAYPAGGRNYGYTF. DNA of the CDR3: TGTGCCAGCAGTGAAGCGTATCCCGCAGGGGGAAGAAACTATGGCTACACCTTC.

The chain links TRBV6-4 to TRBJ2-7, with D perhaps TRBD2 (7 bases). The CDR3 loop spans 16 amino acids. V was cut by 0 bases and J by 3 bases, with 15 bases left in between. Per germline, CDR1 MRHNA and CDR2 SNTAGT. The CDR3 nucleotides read TGTGCCAGCAGTGACTCTGCGGGGGCCCTTATCTACGAGCAGTACTTC. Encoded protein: CASSDSAGALIYEQYF.